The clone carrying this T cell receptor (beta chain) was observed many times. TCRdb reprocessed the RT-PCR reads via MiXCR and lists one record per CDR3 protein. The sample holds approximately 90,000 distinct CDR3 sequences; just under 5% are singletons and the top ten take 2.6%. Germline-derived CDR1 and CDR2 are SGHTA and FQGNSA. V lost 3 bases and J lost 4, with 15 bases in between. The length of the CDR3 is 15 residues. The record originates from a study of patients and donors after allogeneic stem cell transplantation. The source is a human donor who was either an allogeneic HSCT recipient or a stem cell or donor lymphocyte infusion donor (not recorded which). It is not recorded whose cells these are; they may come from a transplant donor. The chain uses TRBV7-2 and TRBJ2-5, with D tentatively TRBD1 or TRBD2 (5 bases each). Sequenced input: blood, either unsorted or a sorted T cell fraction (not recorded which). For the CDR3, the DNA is TGTGCCAGCAGCTTTAATAAAGGGGCGGGAGAGACCCAGTACTTC. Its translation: CASSFNKGAGETQYF.